Below, 14 T cell receptor beta chains from the same sample are listed, as sequenced in a study of cytomegalovirus exposure and HLA in healthy donors. Primers included in the PCR were 60 Vbeta and 13 Jbeta primers. Measured with immunoSEQ multiplex PCR; TCRdb has only the in-frame clones, and not every one. Of approximately 160,000 clones in the sample, roughly 74% were seen once. Sequenced sample: PBMCs. All receptors derive from a male donor in good health and CMV-seronegative.

This chain links TRBV2 with TRBJ2-1; no reliable D call. Germline assignment: CDR1 SNHLY and CDR2 FYNNEI. The V end lost 6 bases, the J end lost 7 bases, and 13 bases lay between the germline ends. The CDR3 spans 13 residues. CDR3 DNA: TGTGCCAGCAGGGCCCCTTTTTCGAATGAGCAGTTCTTC. Protein sequence: CASRAPFSNEQFF. The complete variable domain, with remaining parts taken from reference TRBV2 and TRBJ2-1, reads EPEVTQTPSHQVTQMGQEVILRCVPISNHLYFYWYRQILGQKVEFLVSFYNNEISEKSEIFDDQFSVERPDGSNFTLKIRSTKLEDSAMYFCASRAPFSNEQFFGPGTRLTVL.

The chain employs TRBV27 and TRBJ1-2, with TRBD1 identical over 11 bases. Losses at the gene ends were 3 bases for V and 10 bases for J; bases not matched to a gene: 7. The length of the CDR3 is 14 residues. The germline CDR1 and CDR2 sequences are MNHEY and SMNVEV (reference sequence). CDR3 coding DNA: TGTGCCAGCAGTTTTATCGGGACAGGGGGATACTACACCTTC. Protein sequence: CASSFIGTGGYYTF.

This rearrangement joins TRBV19 to TRBJ1-5, with TRBD1 matching 9 bases. V was clipped by 5 bases and J by 7 bases; unmatched bases: 9. CDR1 is LNHDA and CDR2 is SQIVND in the germline V gene (reference sequence). There are 15 residues in the CDR3. The CDR3 protein is CASSFGTGSFQPQHF. The CDR3 region has the DNA TGTGCCAGTAGTTTCGGGACAGGGTCTTTCCAGCCCCAGCATTTT.

The chain carries TRBV2 and TRBJ2-7; 9 nucleotides agree with TRBD1. The CDR3 spans 15 residues. V lost 4 bases and J lost 5; bases outside the gene matches: 9. CDR1 is SNHLY, CDR2 FYNNEI, per germline. The CDR3 sequence is CASSGSGQGLNEQYF. In DNA form, the CDR3 reads TGTGCCAGCAGTGGCTCGGGACAGGGACTCAACGAGCAGTACTTC. Complete variable domain (other parts from reference TRBV2 and TRBJ2-7): EPEVTQTPSHQVTQMGQEVILRCVPISNHLYFYWYRQILGQKVEFLVSFYNNEISEKSEIFDDQFSVERPDGSNFTLKIRSTKLEDSAMYFCASSGSGQGLNEQYFGPGTRLTVT.

V and J are TRBV11-3 and TRBJ2-1; the match to TRBD2 covers 15 bases. The CDR3 loop spans 16 amino acids. The germline CDR1 and CDR2 sequences are SGHNT and YENEEA. The V segment lost 5 bases and the J segment 7 bases; nucleotides outside the gene matches: 6. CDR3 sequence reads: CASSTGTSGGFNEQFF. Here the CDR3 DNA reads TGTGCCAGCAGCACCGGGACTAGCGGGGGGTTTAATGAGCAGTTCTTC.

V usage is TRBV19 and J usage is TRBJ2-1, with a tentative D call TRBD2 (6 bases). CDR3 length: 16 amino acids. Germline V gene sequence: CDR1 LNHDA, CDR2 SQIVND (reference sequence). V gave up 0 bases and J gave up 2 bases, with 11 bases separating them. CDR3 nucleotides: TGTGCCAGTAGTATAGACAGCGGGTATCCCTACAATGAGCAGTTCTTC. Its translation is CASSIDSGYPYNEQFF.

The V gene is TRBV7-8, the J gene TRBJ1-2; D is perhaps TRBD1 (6 bases). The CDR3 extends over 13 amino acids. Between the trimmed V and J ends, which lost 5 bases and 5 bases, there was a span of 12 bases. Germline V lookup: CDR1 SGHVS, CDR2 FQNEAQ. The CDR3 reads CASSPYREYGYTF. CDR3 bases: TGTGCCAGCAGCCCATACAGGGAATATGGCTACACCTTC. The entire variable domain, with the rest obtained from reference TRBV7-8 and TRBJ1-2, is as follows: GAGVSQSPRYKVAKRGQDVALRCDPISGHVSLFWYQQALGQGPEFLTYFQNEAQLDKSGLPSDRFFAERPEGSVSTLKIQRTQQEDSAVYLCASSPYREYGYTFGSGTRLTVV.

The gene calls are TRBV5-1 and TRBJ2-5; a possible D gene is TRBD2 (7 bases). Near its end, the DNA agrees better with TRBJ2-7, so the J call may be wrong. The CDR3 has 14 residues. Germline assignment: CDR1 SGHRS and CDR2 YFSETQ. CDR3 DNA sequence: TGCGCCAGCAGCTTCTCCGGGGGGCAGAACGAGCAGTACTTC. Translated: CASSFSGGQNEQYF.

The CDR3 protein is CASSDRERGDTYEQYF. In nucleotides, the CDR3 is TGCGCCAGCAGTGATAGGGAGCGGGGGGACACCTACGAGCAGTACTTC. The chain is built from TRBV10-1 and TRBJ2-7, with 9 positions matching TRBD2. CDR1 is WNHNN, CDR2 SYGVQD, per germline (reference sequence). V shed 3 bases and J 2 bases; nucleotides not matched to a gene: 8. The CDR3 runs 16 residues.

V is TRBV9 and J is TRBJ2-3; D not resolved. The V gene's germline CDR1 is SGDLS and CDR2 YYNGEE. This CDR3 has 14 amino acids. V was pared by 4 bases and J by 2 bases, with 11 bases between. DNA for the CDR3: TGTGCCAGCAGCCAAAACAGATACACAGATACGCAGTATTTT. This gives the protein CASSQNRYTDTQYF.

A single count supports this clone. The chain uses TRBV6-6 and TRBJ2-7; 9 bases are shared with TRBD1. This CDR3 spans 14 amino acids. The germline V gene encodes CDR1 MNHNY and CDR2 SVGAGI (reference sequence). Trimming at V came to 5 bases and at J to 2 bases, leaving 4 bases not matched to a gene. CDR3 in amino acids: CASSRGQGTYEQYF. The CDR3 DNA sequence: TGTGCCAGCAGTAGGGGACAGGGCACCTACGAGCAGTACTTC.

This clone came up once. The chain joins TRBV29-1 to TRBJ2-3; 9 bases are a match to TRBD2. Germline assignment: CDR1 SQVTM and CDR2 ANQGSEA. The CDR3 sequence is 11 residues long. DNA for the CDR3: TGCAAAGCGGGAGGAACAGATACGCAGTATTTT. This sequence encodes CKAGGTDTQYF.

J is TRBJ2-1 and V is TRBV6-5; D unclear. Germline CDR1 reads MNHEY; CDR2 reads SVGAGI. This CDR3 region has 13 residues. V was cut by 6 bases and J by 5 bases, with 11 bases left in between. The CDR3 loop reads CASSPTPHNEQFF. In nucleotides, the CDR3 is TGTGCCAGCAGCCCTACGCCCCACAATGAGCAGTTCTTC.

This clone came up a few times. The chain uses TRBV7-2 and TRBJ1-2; D is perhaps TRBD1 (6 bases). The germline gives CDR1 SGHTA, CDR2 FQGNSA. The CDR3 contains 15 residues. V was shortened by 5 bases and J by 4 bases, with 17 bases between the two germline ends. This CDR3 reads CASSRRTDDPYGYTF. The CDR3 DNA follows: TGTGCCAGCAGCCGGAGGACAGACGACCCCTATGGCTACACCTTC. The full variable domain, with the rest looked up from reference TRBV7-2 and TRBJ1-2, is GAGVSQSPSNKVTEKGKDVELRCDPISGHTALYWYRQSLGQGLEFLIYFQGNSAPDKSGLPSDRFSAERTGGSVSTLTIQRTQQEDSAVYLCASSRRTDDPYGYTFGSGTRLTVV.